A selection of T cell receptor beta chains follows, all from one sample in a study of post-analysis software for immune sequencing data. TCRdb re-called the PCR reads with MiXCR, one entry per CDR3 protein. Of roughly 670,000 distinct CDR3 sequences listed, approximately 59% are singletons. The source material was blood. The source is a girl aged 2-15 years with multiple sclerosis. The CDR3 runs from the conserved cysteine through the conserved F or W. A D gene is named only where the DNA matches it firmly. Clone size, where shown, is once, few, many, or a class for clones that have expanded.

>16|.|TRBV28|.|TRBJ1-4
CASSLDRQATNEKLFF
TGTGCCAGCAGTCTGGACCGACAAGCAACTAATGAAAAACTGTTTTTT
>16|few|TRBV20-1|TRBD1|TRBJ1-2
CSARSGQGDTNYGYTF
TGCAGTGCTAGGTCGGGACAGGGGGATACTAACTATGGCTACACCTTC
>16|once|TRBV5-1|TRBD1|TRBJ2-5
CASSSSGTGVWETQYF
TGCGCCAGCAGCTCCTCCGGGACAGGGGTTTGGGAGACCCAGTACTTC
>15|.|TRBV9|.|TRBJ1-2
CASSEANGGDYGYTF
TGTGCCAGCAGCGAGGCCAATGGTGGGGACTATGGCTACACCTTC
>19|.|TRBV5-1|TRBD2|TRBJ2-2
CASRPGGLAGGEYTGELFF
TGCGCCAGCAGGCCCGGTGGCCTAGCGGGGGGCGAATACACCGGGGAGCTGTTTTTT
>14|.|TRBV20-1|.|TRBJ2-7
CSARRKAASYEQYF
TGCAGTGCTAGGCGGAAGGCCGCCTCCTACGAGCAGTACTTC
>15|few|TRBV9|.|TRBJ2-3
CASSPQDLLADTQYF
TGTGCCAGCAGCCCCCAGGACCTTTTGGCAGATACGCAGTATTTT
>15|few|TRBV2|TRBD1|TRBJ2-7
CASSVSGTGSYEQYF
TGTGCCAGCAGTGTATCCGGGACAGGGAGTTACGAGCAGTACTTC
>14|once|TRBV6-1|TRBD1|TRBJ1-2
CASSGRDRGSGYTF
TGTGCCAGCAGTGGCCGGGACAGGGGTAGTGGCTACACCTTC
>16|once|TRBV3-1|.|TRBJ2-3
CASSLGRGLSTDTQYF
TGTGCCAGCAGTTTAGGGAGAGGACTTAGCACAGATACGCAGTATTTT
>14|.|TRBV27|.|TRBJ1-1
CASCPGVRNTEAFF
TGTGCCAGCTGCCCGGGAGTCCGTAACACTGAAGCTTTCTTT
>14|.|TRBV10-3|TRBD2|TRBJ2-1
CASWTSGPYNEQFF
TGTGCCTCATGGACTAGCGGACCATACAATGAGCAGTTCTTC
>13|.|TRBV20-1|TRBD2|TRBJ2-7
CSAASGTSYEQYF
TGCAGTGCTGCTAGCGGAACCTCCTACGAGCAGTACTTC
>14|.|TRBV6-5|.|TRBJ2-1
CASSYSDSYNEQFF
TGTGCCAGCAGTTATTCGGACAGCTACAATGAGCAGTTCTTC
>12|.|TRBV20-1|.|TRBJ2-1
CSARDSDNEQFF
TGCAGTGCTCGAGACTCCGACAATGAGCAGTTCTTC
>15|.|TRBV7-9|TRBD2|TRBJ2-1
CASSFRLAGVHEQFF
TGTGCCAGCAGCTTCCGACTAGCGGGAGTGCATGAGCAGTTCTTC
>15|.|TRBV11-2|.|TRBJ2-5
CASSLGSGVGETQYF
TGTGCCAGCAGCTTGGGCTCGGGAGTGGGAGAGACCCAGTACTTC
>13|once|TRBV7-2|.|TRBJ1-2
CASSLRNNYGYTF
TGCGCCAGCAGCTTACGGAACAACTATGGCTACACCTTC
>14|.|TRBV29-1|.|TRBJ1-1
CSVDTAASNTEAFF
TGCAGCGTTGATACAGCCGCTTCGAACACTGAAGCTTTCTTT
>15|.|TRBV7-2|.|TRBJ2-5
CASSLGFQGRETQYF
TGTGCCAGCAGCTTAGGCTTCCAGGGGAGAGAGACCCAGTACTTC
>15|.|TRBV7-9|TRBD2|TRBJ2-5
CASSLVGRAEETQYF
TGTGCCAGCAGCTTAGTCGGGAGGGCGGAAGAGACCCAGTACTTC
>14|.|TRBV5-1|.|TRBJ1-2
CASSPGTADYGYTF
TGCGCCAGCAGCCCGGGGACGGCCGATTATGGCTACACCTTC
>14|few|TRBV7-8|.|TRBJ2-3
CASSMLGGTDTQYF
TGTGCCAGCAGCATGCTCGGGGGCACAGATACGCAGTATTTT
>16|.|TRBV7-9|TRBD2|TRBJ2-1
CASSGPSGGTYNEQFF
TGTGCCAGCAGCGGTCCTAGCGGGGGGACCTACAATGAGCAGTTCTTC
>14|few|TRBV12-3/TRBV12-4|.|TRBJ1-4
CASSLGGDNEKLFF
TGTGCCAGCAGCCTAGGGGGGGATAATGAAAAACTGTTTTTT
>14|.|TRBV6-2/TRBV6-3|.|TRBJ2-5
CASSSPGMEETQYF
TGTGCCAGCAGTTCACCCGGGATGGAAGAGACCCAGTACTTC
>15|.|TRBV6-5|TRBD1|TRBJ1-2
CASRGQGRPGSGYTF
TGTGCCAGCAGGGGACAGGGCCGACCTGGGTCTGGCTACACCTTC
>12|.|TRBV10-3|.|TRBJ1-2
CAISEPAAGYTF
TGTGCCATCAGTGAACCTGCTGCAGGCTACACCTTC
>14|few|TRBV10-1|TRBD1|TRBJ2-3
CASWTGGRTDTQYF
TGCGCCAGCTGGACAGGGGGCCGTACAGATACGCAGTATTTT
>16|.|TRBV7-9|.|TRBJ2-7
CASSLSRGRGNYEQYF
TGTGCCAGCAGCTTATCTCGGGGGAGAGGGAACTACGAGCAGTACTTC
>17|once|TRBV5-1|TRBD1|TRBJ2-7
CASSGPHGTGELGEQYF
TGCGCCAGCAGCGGGCCCCACGGGACAGGGGAGTTGGGCGAGCAGTACTTC
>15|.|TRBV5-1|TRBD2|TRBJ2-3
CASRPSGSSTDTQYF
TGCGCCAGCAGGCCTAGCGGGTCAAGCACAGATACGCAGTATTTT
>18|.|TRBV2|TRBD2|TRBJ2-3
CASRPEVAGGPGTDTQYF
TGTGCCAGCAGACCCGAGGTAGCGGGAGGGCCGGGCACAGATACGCAGTATTTT
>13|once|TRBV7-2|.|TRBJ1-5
CASSLGYDQPQHF
TGTGCCAGCAGCTTAGGGTACGATCAGCCCCAGCATTTT
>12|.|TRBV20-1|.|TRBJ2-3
CSASQGLDTQYF
TGCAGTGCTAGTCAGGGATTAGATACGCAGTATTTT
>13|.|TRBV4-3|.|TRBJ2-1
CASSHLSYNEQFF
TGCGCCAGCAGCCACCTTTCCTACAATGAGCAGTTCTTC
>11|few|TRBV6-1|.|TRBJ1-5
CASSKNQPQHF
TGTGCCAGCAGTAAGAATCAGCCCCAGCATTTT
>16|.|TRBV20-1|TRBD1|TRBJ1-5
CSARGTQDRGNQPQHF
TGCAGTGCTAGAGGCACACAGGACAGGGGCAATCAGCCCCAGCATTTT
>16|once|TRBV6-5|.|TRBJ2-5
CASSYGFSITQETQYF
TGTGCCAGCAGTTATGGGTTTTCAATAACTCAAGAGACCCAGTACTTC
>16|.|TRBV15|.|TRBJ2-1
CATSRARQVSYNEQFF
TGTGCCACCAGCAGAGCCCGACAGGTCTCCTACAATGAGCAGTTCTTC
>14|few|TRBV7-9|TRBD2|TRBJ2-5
CALGVAGVQETQYF
TGTGCCCTGGGGGTAGCGGGGGTCCAAGAGACCCAGTACTTC
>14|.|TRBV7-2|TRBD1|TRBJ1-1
CASSTGQVTTEAFF
TGTGCCAGCAGCACGGGACAGGTCACCACTGAAGCTTTCTTT
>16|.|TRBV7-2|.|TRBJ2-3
CASSVRGVGATDTQYF
TGTGCCAGCAGCGTCAGAGGGGTGGGGGCCACAGATACGCAGTATTTT
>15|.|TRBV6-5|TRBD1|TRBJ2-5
CASSSTGGGGETQYF
TGTGCCAGCAGTTCCACAGGGGGCGGCGGGGAGACCCAGTACTTC
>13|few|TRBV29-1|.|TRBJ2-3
CSVAKQGGDTQYF
TGCAGCGTTGCAAAACAGGGAGGTGATACGCAGTATTTT
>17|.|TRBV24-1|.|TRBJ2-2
CATSDSRMTRNTGELFF
TGTGCCACCAGTGATTCCCGTATGACCCGGAACACCGGGGAGCTGTTTTTT
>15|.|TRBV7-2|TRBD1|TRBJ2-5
CASSPWTGAGETQYF
TGTGCCAGCAGCCCCTGGACAGGGGCAGGGGAGACCCAGTACTTC
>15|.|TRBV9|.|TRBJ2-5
CASSVGIGELETQYF
TGTGCCAGCAGCGTAGGCATAGGGGAGTTGGAGACCCAGTACTTC
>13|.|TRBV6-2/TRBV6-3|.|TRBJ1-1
CASRRGLNTEAFF
TGTGCCAGCAGGAGGGGGTTGAACACTGAAGCTTTCTTT
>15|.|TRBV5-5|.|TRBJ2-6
CASSYQTGSHTVLTF
TGTGCCAGCAGCTATCAAACAGGGAGTCACACCGTCCTGACTTTC
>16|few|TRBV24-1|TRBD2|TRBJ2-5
CATSGGGLAGKETQYF
TGTGCCACCAGTGGTGGAGGACTAGCGGGGAAAGAGACCCAGTACTTC
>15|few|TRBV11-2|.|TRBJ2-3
CASSLVGGQGDAQYF
TGTGCCAGCAGCTTAGTGGGGGGGCAGGGAGATGCGCAGTATTTT
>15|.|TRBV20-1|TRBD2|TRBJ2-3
CSATPGAGSTDTQYF
TGCAGTGCCACCCCGGGAGCGGGGAGCACAGATACGCAGTATTTT
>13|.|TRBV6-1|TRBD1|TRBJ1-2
CATWGQGDYGYTF
TGTGCCACCTGGGGACAGGGCGACTATGGCTACACCTTC